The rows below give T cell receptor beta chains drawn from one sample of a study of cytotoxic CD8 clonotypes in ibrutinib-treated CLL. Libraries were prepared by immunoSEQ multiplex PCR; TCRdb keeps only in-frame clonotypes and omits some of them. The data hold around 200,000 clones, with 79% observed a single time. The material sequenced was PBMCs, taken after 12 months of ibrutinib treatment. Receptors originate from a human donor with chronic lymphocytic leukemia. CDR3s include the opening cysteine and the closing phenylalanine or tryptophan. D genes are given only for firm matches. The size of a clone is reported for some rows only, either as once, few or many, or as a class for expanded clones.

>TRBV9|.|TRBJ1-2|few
CASSVGGSTNYGYTF
TGTGCCAGCAGCGTAGGCGGGTCTACTAACTATGGCTACACCTTC
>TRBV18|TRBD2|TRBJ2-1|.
CASSPLAGSYNEQFF
TGTGCCAGCTCACCACTAGCGGGGAGCTACAATGAGCAGTTCTTC
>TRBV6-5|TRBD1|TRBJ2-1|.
CASSYTMGTGLLEQFF
TGTGCCAGCAGTTACACAATGGGGACAGGGCTATTAGAGCAGTTCTTC
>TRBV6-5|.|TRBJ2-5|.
CASSPLGETQYF
TGTGCCAGCAGCCCCCTAGGAGAGACCCAGTACTTC
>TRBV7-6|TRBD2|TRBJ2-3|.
CASSLTPGGALRDTQYF
TGTGCCAGCAGCTTGACCCCGGGGGGGGCACTTAGGGATACGCAGTATTTT
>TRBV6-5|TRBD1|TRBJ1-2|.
CASSDRDGYTF
TGTGCCAGCAGTGACAGGGATGGCTACACCTTC
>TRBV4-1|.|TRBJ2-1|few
CASSQLWGRHNEQFF
TGCGCCAGCAGCCAACTGTGGGGACGACACAATGAGCAGTTCTTC
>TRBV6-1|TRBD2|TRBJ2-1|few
CASSAGLAGASEQFF
TGTGCCAGCAGTGCCGGACTAGCGGGAGCGAGCGAGCAGTTCTTC
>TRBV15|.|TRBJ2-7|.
CATSGQNSYEQYF
TGTGCCACCAGCGGACAGAACTCCTACGAGCAGTACTTC
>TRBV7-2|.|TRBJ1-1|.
CASSLGVGLNTEAFF
TGTGCCAGCAGCTTAGGGGTAGGCCTGAACACTGAAGCTTTCTTT
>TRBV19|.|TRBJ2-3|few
CASTGVTDTQYF
TGTGCCAGTACGGGGGTGACAGATACGCAGTATTTT
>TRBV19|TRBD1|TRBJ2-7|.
CASRKTGDYEQYF
TGTGCCAGTAGGAAGACAGGGGATTACGAGCAGTACTTC
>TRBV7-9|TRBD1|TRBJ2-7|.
CASSLGAGTGLSYEQYF
TGTGCCAGCAGCTTAGGTGCGGGGACAGGGCTTTCCTACGAGCAGTACTTC
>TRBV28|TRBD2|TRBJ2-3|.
CASSPASGGPDTQYF
TGTGCCAGCAGCCCGGCTAGCGGGGGACCAGATACGCAGTATTTT
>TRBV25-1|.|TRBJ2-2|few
CASLGGGGELFF
TGTGCCAGCCTCGGTGGAGGCGGGGAGCTGTTTTTT
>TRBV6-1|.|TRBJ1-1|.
CASMKNTEAFF
TGTGCCAGCATGAAGAACACTGAAGCTTTCTTT
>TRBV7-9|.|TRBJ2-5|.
CASSLVLGVQETQYF
TGTGCCAGCAGCTTAGTTCTAGGCGTCCAAGAGACCCAGTACTTC
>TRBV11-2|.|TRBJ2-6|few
CASSSTGKAGANVLTF
TGTGCCAGCAGCTCGACGGGGAAGGCTGGGGCCAACGTCCTGACTTTC
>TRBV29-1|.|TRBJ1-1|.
CSVDNGRRAFF
TGCAGCGTTGATAATGGTCGTAGGGCTTTCTTT
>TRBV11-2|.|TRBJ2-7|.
CASSPWGSYEQYF
TGTGCCAGCAGCCCGTGGGGCTCCTACGAGCAGTACTTC
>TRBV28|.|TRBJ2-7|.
CASSNYRDFAGQYF
TGTGCCAGCAGTAACTACCGGGACTTCGCGGGGCAGTACTTC
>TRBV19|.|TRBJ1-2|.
CASSIIAGNYGYTF
TGTGCCAGTAGTATAATCGCAGGGAACTATGGCTACACCTTC
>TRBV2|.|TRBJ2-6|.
CASPAGASGANVLTF
TGTGCCAGCCCCGCGGGGGCTTCAGGGGCCAACGTCCTGACTTTC
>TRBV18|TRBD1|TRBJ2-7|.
CASSPGDRGSYEQYF
TGTGCCAGCTCACCTGGGGACAGGGGCTCCTACGAGCAGTACTTC
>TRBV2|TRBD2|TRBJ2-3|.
CASNGGYWGDTQYF
TGTGCCAGCAACGGGGGGTATTGGGGAGATACGCAGTATTTT